This passage covers 16 T cell receptor beta chains from one sample sequenced in a study of blood T cell repertoires in COVID-19. Generated by immunoSEQ multiplex PCR, the TCRdb table keeps only in-frame clones and is missing some. The sample consists of about 75,000 clones, roughly 88% of them appearing once. Sample: peripheral blood. These receptors originate from a human donor in a cohort sampled during active COVID-19.

The rearrangement uses TRBV6-2 or TRBV6-3 and TRBJ2-3; TRBD2 matches at 15 bases. Germline V CDR1 and CDR2: MNHEY, SVGEGT. CDR3 length: 18 residues. V lost 5 bases and J lost 6; bases outside the gene matches: 12. CDR3 DNA: TGTGCCAGCAGTCTGACCCCGGGACTAGCGGGGGGTACGGATACGCAGTATTTT. Translation: CASSLTPGLAGGTDTQYF.

This sequence joins TRBV2 and TRBJ1-1; no clear D. Germline V CDR1 and CDR2: SNHLY, FYNNEI. The CDR3 sequence is 13 residues long. V was trimmed by 7 bases and J by 0 bases, leaving 9 bases between them. The CDR3 DNA follows: TGTGCCAGCAATGGAGGTCTGAACACTGAAGCTTTCTTT. Translated, it gives CASNGGLNTEAFF.

This chain connects TRBV5-6 to TRBJ1-6; 11 positions match TRBD1. Germline V lookup: CDR1 SGHDT, CDR2 YYEEEE. The CDR3 is made up of 15 amino acids. V shed 3 bases, J shed 7 bases, and the junction held 3 bases outside the gene matches. As DNA, the CDR3 is TGTGCCAGCAGCTGGGGACAGGGGGGCAATTCACCCCTCCACTTT. This gives the protein CASSWGQGGNSPLHF. The whole variable domain, remainder taken from reference TRBV5-6 and TRBJ1-6, is DAGVTQSPTHLIKTRGQQVTLRCSPKSGHDTVSWYQQALGQGPQFIFQYYEEEERQRGNFPDRFSGHQFPNYSSELNVNALLLGDSALYLCASSWGQGGNSPLHFGNGTRLTVT.

The genes are TRBV21-1 and TRBJ2-7; the table's D call, TRBD2, was not checked against the DNA. TRBV21-1 is labeled a pseudogene. The CDR3 is 11 amino acids. In DNA, the CDR3 is TGTGAGTCGGGTCCTGCCTACGAGCAGTACTTC. Protein sequence: CESGPAYEQYF.

The chain carries TRBV10-3 and TRBJ2-3; TRBD2 agrees at 10 bases. J gave up 1 base and V 10 bases, and 20 bases lay outside the gene matches. The CDR3 extends over 19 amino acids. CDR1 and CDR2 from the germline V gene are ENHRY and SYGVKD. The CDR3 protein is CATNRKGLSGRAGTDTQYF. The DNA of the CDR3 is TGTGCCACCAACAGGAAAGGGCTCAGCGGGAGGGCTGGCACAGATACGCAGTATTTT.

This chain uses TRBV5-6 with TRBJ2-1, with TRBD2 matching over 7 bases. CDR3 size: 14 residues. Germline CDR1 is SGHDT and CDR2 is YYEEEE. Trimming took 1 base from V and 7 from J; bases not matched to a gene: 5. CDR3 protein: CASSLKWRENEQFF. The CDR3 nucleotides read TGTGCCAGCAGCTTGAAGTGGCGGGAGAATGAGCAGTTCTTC.

The chain combines TRBV6-5 with TRBJ2-2, with TRBD2 matching 10 bases. This CDR3 region has 16 residues. J lost 4 bases, V lost 2 bases, and 4 bases had no gene match. Germline V gene sequence: CDR1 MNHEY, CDR2 SVGAGI. CDR3 DNA sequence: TGTGCCAGCAGTTACCGAGCGGGGGGGATCACCGGGGAGCTGTTTTTT. It codes for CASSYRAGGITGELFF.

The genes are TRBV5-6 and TRBJ2-5, with 10 bases matching TRBD1. This CDR3 has 16 residues. Germline CDR1 SGHDT, CDR2 YYEEEE. The V and J ends lost 4 bases and 1 base, in that order; junction bases with no gene match: 7. Here the CDR3 reads CASSQLGTGAQETQYF. CDR3 nucleotides: TGTGCCAGCAGCCAACTGGGGACAGGGGCCCAAGAGACCCAGTACTTC.

The genes are TRBV6-2 or TRBV6-3 and TRBJ2-3, with TRBD1 identical over 11 bases. The junction had 11 bases not matched to a gene; V was cut back by 5 bases and J by 7 bases. The CDR3 is made up of 16 amino acids. CDR1 is MNHEY and CDR2 is SVGEGT in the germline V gene. In DNA form, the CDR3 reads TGTGCCAGCAGTCCCACCCGGGACAGGGGGGTGAATACGCAGTATTTT. Its protein is CASSPTRDRGVNTQYF.

V usage is TRBV9 and J usage is TRBJ1-5; TRBD1 agrees at 7 bases. The J segment lost 3 bases and the V segment lost 2 bases, leaving 2 bases of the junction unmatched. From germline, CDR1 is SGDLS and CDR2 YYNGEE. The CDR3 totals 14 residues. DNA of the CDR3: TGTGCCAGCAGCGTCGGGACAGTCAATCAGCCCCAGCATTTT. It yields the protein CASSVGTVNQPQHF.

This clone has only a few counts. The V call is TRBV6-2 or TRBV6-3, the J call TRBJ2-7; TRBD1 matches 10 bases. The germline V gene encodes CDR1 MNHEY and CDR2 SVGEGT. The V gene end was trimmed by 2 bases and the J gene end by 0 bases; junction bases not matched to a gene: 4. The CDR3 consists of 16 residues. The CDR3 sequence is CASSYRQGAFSYEQYF. CDR3 bases: TGTGCCAGCAGTTACCGACAGGGGGCGTTCTCCTACGAGCAGTACTTC.

V and J are TRBV6-2 or TRBV6-3 and TRBJ2-5; 14 bases map to TRBD2. V was pared by 0 bases and J by 3 bases, with 3 bases of the junction left unmatched. The CDR3 is made up of 17 amino acids. In germline, CDR1 is MNHEY, CDR2 SVGEGT. DNA of the CDR3: TGTGCCAGCAGTTACTCTGTGGGACTAGCGGGAGAAGAGACCCAGTACTTC. It yields the protein CASSYSVGLAGEETQYF.

This clone appeared once. The chain recombines TRBV20-1 with TRBJ1-2; possible D gene TRBD1, 5 bases. Germline values: CDR1 DFQATT, CDR2 SNEGSKA (reference sequence). The CDR3 length is 13 residues. Deletions cut 3 bases from V and 1 base from J, with 9 bases between. The chain's CDR3 is CSASVGVNYGYTF. Here the CDR3 DNA reads TGCAGTGCTAGTGTAGGGGTTAACTATGGCTACACCTTC.

The CDR3 spells CASSSDTGELFF. The CDR3, as DNA: TGTGCCAGCAGCTCGGACACCGGGGAGCTGTTTTTT. The chain combines TRBV7-3 with TRBJ2-2, with D uncertain. The CDR3 has 12 residues. Trimming took off 4 bases at V and 3 bases at J, with 3 bases between the two ends. The germline V gene encodes CDR1 SGHTA and CDR2 FQGTGA.

The chain combines TRBV4-3 with TRBJ2-7, with 16 bases fitting TRBD2. The V gene end was trimmed by 3 bases and the J gene end by 6 bases; junction bases not matched to a gene: 8. Germline lookup yields CDR1 LGHNA and CDR2 YSLEER. This CDR3 comprises 17 residues. CDR3 nucleotides: TGCGCCAGCAGCCAGCCCGGGACTAGCGGGGGGGCTTCCGAGCAGTACTTC. This encodes CASSQPGTSGGASEQYF.

V gene TRBV28 combines with J gene TRBJ1-5; D might be TRBD1 (6 bases). Germline V gives CDR1 MDHEN, CDR2 SYDVKM. The CDR3 sequence is 14 residues long. V gave up 5 bases and J gave up 5 bases, with 13 bases separating them. CDR3 residues: CASSGTQNYQPQHF. CDR3 DNA: TGTGCCAGCAGTGGGACACAGAATTATCAGCCCCAGCATTTT.